The present T cell receptor beta chain was sequenced within a study of chemoradiotherapy in HPV16-positive cancers. The CDR3 runs 16 residues. Trimming at V came to 0 bases and at J to 2 bases, leaving 3 bases not matched to a gene. Germline CDR1 reads SGHDT; CDR2 reads YYEEEE. Clones were read by immunoSEQ multiplex PCR, and TCRdb kept only the in-frame ones, dropping some. Of about 23,000 clones listed, roughly 90% are singletons. This TCR was recovered from a human donor with HPV-associated anogenital cancer. The sequences come from blood, collected from a patient who underwent chemoradiotherapy. The chain carries TRBV5-6 and TRBJ2-3; 10 bases agree with TRBD2. The CDR3, as DNA: TGTGCCAGCAGCTTGGAACTAGCGGGATTCACAGATACGCAGTATTTT. It specifies CASSLELAGFTDTQYF.